One T cell receptor beta chain is described in this entry. Its target is not known. The sample belongs to a study of vaccination and CD4 T cells after COVID-19. Study outcomes and limitations: For convalescent patients, a median 86.3% of reactive clones surfaced exclusively after vaccination.

Germline V gene sequence: CDR1 MNHNS, CDR2 SASEGT. V was cut by 2 bases and J by 2 bases, with 3 bases left in between. This CDR3 spans 12 amino acids. Stated time point: late sampling 161 to 241 days after vaccination in three convalescent patients. One entry per CDR3 protein, called by TCRdb with MiXCR from the PCR reads. The sample records 25,000 to 30,000 distinct CDR3 sequences, about 54% being singletons. The sequencing here drew on CD4+ T cells from blood, taken about 7 months after SARS-CoV-2 vaccination. This rearrangement joins TRBV6-1 to TRBJ1-1; D unresolved. The TCR sequence derives from a human donor who had recovered from COVID-19. This CDR3 reads CASSEPNTEAFF. The CDR3 nucleotides are TGTGCCAGCAGTGAACCTAACACTGAAGCTTTCTTT.